The rows below give T cell receptor beta chains drawn from one sample of a study of CD8+ T cells in alopecia areata. The table came from immunoSEQ multiplex PCR; TCRdb's copy has only in-frame clones and leaves some out. The sample has about 110,000 clones, approximately 61% seen once. The material sequenced was NKG2D-low CD8+ T cells sorted from blood. Receptors were obtained from a human donor with alopecia areata. CDR3s include the opening cysteine and the closing phenylalanine or tryptophan. A row's size may be missing; if present it is once, few, many or a size class.

>few|TRBV19|TRBJ1-5
CASSKGFGQPQHF
>NA|TRBV2|TRBJ2-1
CASSEVDNEQFF
>NA|TRBV27|TRBJ2-1
CASATGGPGNEQFF
>NA|TRBV30|NA
CACQPAGESYEQYF
>NA|TRBV27|TRBJ2-7
CASSLLGYEQYF
>NA|TRBV5-6|TRBJ2-2
CASSLDGGPAGELFF
>NA|TRBV4-1|TRBJ2-7
CASSLAGTGLLYEQYF
>NA|TRBV5-4|TRBJ2-5
CASSSPDMGNLETQYF
>NA|TRBV5-1|TRBJ2-1
CASSHPAPVYNEQFF
>NA|TRBV4-1|TRBJ2-7
CASSQVLAGSYEQYF
>NA|TRBV11-2|TRBJ1-2
CASSLDLQVVAGYTF
>NA|TRBV7-8|TRBJ2-3
CASSSAFPHTDTQYF
>NA|TRBV7-8|TRBJ2-4
CASSPRGGVYIQYF
>few|TRBV9|TRBJ2-2
CASSVDTSQGTGELFF
>few|TRBV7-2|TRBJ1-1
CASSSLGTEAFF
>NA|TRBV27|TRBJ2-7
CASSFGMDEQYF
>NA|TRBV5-6|TRBJ2-7
CASSFGGYEQYF
>NA|TRBV11-2|TRBJ1-1
CASSLAATEAFF
>once|TRBV15|TRBJ1-1
CATSRADEAFF
>many|TRBV28|TRBJ2-3
CASSFSDTQYF
>NA|TRBV7-6|TRBJ2-2
CASSSRAGELFF
>NA|TRBV5-1|TRBJ2-3
CASQGAKDTQYF
>NA|TRBV7-8|TRBJ1-5
CASSYRDRVNQPQHF
>NA|TRBV4-1|TRBJ2-1
CASSQDPREGYNEQFF
>NA|TRBV13|TRBJ1-2
CASSLGRSGYTF
>NA|TRBV5-1|TRBJ2-1
CASSLGRDSSQGEQFF
>NA|TRBV7-9|TRBJ2-3
CASSSGQRTQYF
>NA|TRBV11-2|TRBJ2-1
CASSLGGSSYNEQFF
>NA|TRBV4-1|TRBJ2-7
CASSQRPEEYEQYF
>few|TRBV29-1|TRBJ2-7
CSVVGTGHVEQYF
>few|TRBV7-9|TRBJ2-1
CASSSARQWNEQFF
>NA|TRBV29-1|TRBJ2-3
CSVEDMAATDTQYF
>many|TRBV6-1|TRBJ2-7
CASSEDPGRDYEQYF
>NA|TRBV5-1|TRBJ1-4
CASSPRDRGEKLFF
>NA|TRBV29-1|TRBJ1-1
CSVGTDGPPRAEAFF
>NA|TRBV12-5|TRBJ2-1
CASGLNTYNEQFF
>NA|TRBV29-1|TRBJ2-7
CSVLGQGPYEQYF
>NA|TRBV4-1|TRBJ2-3
CASSQERQGNKNTQYF
>few|TRBV5-6|TRBJ2-1
CASSLTIYRTGATNEQFF
>NA|TRBV27|TRBJ1-1
CASNLQGAGTEAFF
>NA|TRBV27|TRBJ2-7
CASSPGAGAQQYF
>NA|TRBV6-5|TRBJ2-1
CASSVGTDKFF